This TCR beta chain was captured in a study of T cells in Graves' hyperthyroidism and ophthalmopathy. This clonotype was observed a few times. Its antigen is as yet unknown. RNA transcripts were the template for amplifying TCR beta CDR3 regions. HTBI primers were used for first-round RT-PCR of the TCR CDR3. TCRdb reprocessed the multiplex PCR reads with MiXCR, giving one entry per CDR3 protein. The repertoire holds approximately 530,000 distinct CDR3 sequences, with 20% as singletons. Looked up from germline, CDR1 is PRHDT and CDR2 is FYEKMQ (reference sequence). The V end lost 1 base, the J end lost 3 bases, and 10 bases lay between the germline ends. This CDR3 is 14 amino acids long. Ophthalmopathy patients showed a Clinical Activity Score of at least 3, NOSPECS grade of at least 4 and duration under 3 months. Points from the study as a whole: Most thyroid clonotypes with frequency above 0.001 were detected in blood.

This TCR derives from a man between 40 and 49 years old with Graves' ophthalmopathy. The V gene is TRBV13, the J gene TRBJ2-7; D call uncertain. Sequenced material: blood. The CDR3 is CASSLDRSLYEQYF. For the CDR3, the DNA is TGTGCCAGCAGCTTAGATAGGTCTCTCTACGAGCAGTACTTC.